The 7 T cell receptor beta chains given below trace back to one sample, sequenced in a study of blood T cell repertoires in COVID-19. Assay used: immunoSEQ multiplex PCR; TCRdb lists only in-frame clones, some missing. The sample shows a few hundred thousand clones, about 89% of them seen only once. The specimen sequenced was peripheral blood. The receptors shown here come from a woman in her 30s with COVID-19, enrolled during active disease.

Only one count was recorded for this clone. DNA of the CDR3: TGTGCCAGCAGTTTGGGGCAGGGAAGCTCCTACGAGCAGTACTTC. Its protein product is CASSLGQGSSYEQYF. The chain recombines TRBV28 with TRBJ2-7; possible D gene TRBD1, 5 bases. V was cut by 3 bases and J by 0 bases, with 12 bases left in between. Per the germline V gene, CDR1 is MDHEN and CDR2 is SYDVKM. This CDR3 spans 15 amino acids. The whole variable domain, remainder taken from reference TRBV28 and TRBJ2-7, is DVKVTQSSRYLVKRTGEKVFLECVQDMDHENMFWYRQDPGLGLRLIYFSYDVKMKEKGDIPEGYSVSREKKERFSLILESASTNQTSMYLCASSLGQGSSYEQYFGPGTRLTVT.

J is TRBJ1-2 and V is TRBV30, with D uncertain. CDR3 length: 13 residues. Germline lookup yields CDR1 GTSNPN and CDR2 SVGIG (reference sequence). V was clipped by 4 bases and J by 4 bases, with 13 bases between them. In nucleotides, the CDR3 is TGTGCCTGGACCGTGGCAGTCCCCTATGGCTACACCTTC. It translates to CAWTVAVPYGYTF.

This chain links TRBV7-6 with TRBJ2-1; 7 bases match TRBD1. J was trimmed by 8 bases and V by 3 bases; bases with no gene match: 1. Germline CDR1 SGHVS, CDR2 FNYEAQ. This CDR3 region has 12 residues. CDR3 in amino acids: CASSLTGYEQFF. The CDR3 DNA reads TGTGCCAGCAGCTTGACAGGGTATGAGCAGTTCTTC. Combining the CDR3 with reference TRBV7-6 and TRBJ2-1 gives the whole variable domain GAGVSQSPRYKVTKRGQDVALRCDPISGHVSLYWYRQALGQGPEFLTYFNYEAQQDKSGLPNDRFSAERPEGSISTLTIQRTEQRDSAMYRCASSLTGYEQFFGPGTRLTVL.

The chain is built from TRBV10-1 and TRBJ2-3; 7 bases match TRBD2. In germline, CDR1 is WNHNN, CDR2 SYGVQD (reference sequence). The CDR3 is made up of 13 amino acids. V was pared by 8 bases and J by 3 bases, with 5 bases of the junction left unmatched. The CDR3 bases are TGCGCCAGCGGCCCAGCGGGAACAGATACGCAGTATTTT. Amino acid sequence: CASGPAGTDTQYF.

V is TRBV7-9 and J is TRBJ2-1, with 9 nucleotides matching TRBD1. The germline CDR1 and CDR2 sequences are SEHNR and FQNEAQ (reference sequence). CDR3 size: 16 residues. With V trimmed by 5 bases and J by 5 bases, 10 bases remained unmatched. The CDR3 DNA is TGTGCCAGCAGCCCACCGCCGGGACAGGGACACAATGAGCAGTTCTTC. Its protein is CASSPPPGQGHNEQFF.

This chain connects TRBV18 to TRBJ2-7; 12 bases agree with TRBD1. Trimming removed 2 bases from V and 5 bases from J; junction bases left unmatched: 7. Germline-derived CDR1 and CDR2 are KGHSH and LQKENI. The CDR3 covers 16 residues. The CDR3 DNA follows: TGTGCCAGCTCACCAATCGGGACAGGGGGCTATAACGAGCAGTACTTC. Amino acid sequence: CASSPIGTGGYNEQYF.

The chain carries TRBV28 and TRBJ1-1; D gene unclear. The CDR3 extends over 12 amino acids. Germline V gives CDR1 MDHEN, CDR2 SYDVKM. Trimming took 8 bases from V and 1 from J, leaving 8 bases between them. CDR3 in amino acids: CASGRGNTEAFF. In DNA, the CDR3 is TGTGCCAGCGGTCGAGGGAACACTGAAGCTTTCTTT.